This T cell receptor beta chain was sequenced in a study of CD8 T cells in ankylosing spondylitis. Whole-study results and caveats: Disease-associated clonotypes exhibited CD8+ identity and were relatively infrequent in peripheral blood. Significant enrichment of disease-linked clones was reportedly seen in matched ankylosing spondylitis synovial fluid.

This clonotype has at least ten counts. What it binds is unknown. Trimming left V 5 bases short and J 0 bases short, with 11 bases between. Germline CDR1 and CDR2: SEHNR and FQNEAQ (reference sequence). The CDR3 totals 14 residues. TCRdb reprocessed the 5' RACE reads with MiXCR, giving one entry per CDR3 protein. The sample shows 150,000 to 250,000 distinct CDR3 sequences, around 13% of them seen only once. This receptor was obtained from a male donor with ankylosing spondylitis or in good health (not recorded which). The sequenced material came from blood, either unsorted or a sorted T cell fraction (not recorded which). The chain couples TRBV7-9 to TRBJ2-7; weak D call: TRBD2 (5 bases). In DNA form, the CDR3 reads TGTGCCAGCAGCCCGGGGTCGAGCTCCTACGAGCAGTACTTC. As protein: CASSPGSSSYEQYF.